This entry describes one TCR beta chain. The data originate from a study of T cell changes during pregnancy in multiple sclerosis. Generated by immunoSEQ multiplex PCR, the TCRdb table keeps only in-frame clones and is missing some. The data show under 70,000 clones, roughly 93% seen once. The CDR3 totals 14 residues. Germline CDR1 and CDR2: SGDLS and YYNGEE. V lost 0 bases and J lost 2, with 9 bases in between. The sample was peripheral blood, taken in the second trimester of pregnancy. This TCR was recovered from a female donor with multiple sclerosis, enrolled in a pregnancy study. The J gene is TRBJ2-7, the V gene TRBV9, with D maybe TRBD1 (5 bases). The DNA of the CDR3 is TGTGCCAGCAGCGTAGTGAGACAGCCCTACGAGCAGTACTTC. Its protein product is CASSVVRQPYEQYF.